What follows describes a single T cell receptor beta chain. Per the original methods: Estimation of nucleated cell counts relied on the amplification of reference gene primers. TCRdb keeps only in-frame clones here, not all; method: immunoSEQ multiplex PCR. V and J calls and clone size are those listed in that table; D and trimming were worked out from the DNA. The sample comprises 160,000 or so clones, 90% of which are singletons, and roughly a sixth rests with the top ten. The entry originates in a study of blood T cell repertoires in COVID-19. Whole-study context: The samples span acute and convalescent COVID-19 from the United States, Italy and Spain. The analysed material was cDNA or gDNA that came from T cells, B-cell-depleted T cells, or PBMCs.

The CDR3 length is 15 residues. CDR1 and CDR2 (germline): SGHRS, YFSETQ. The junction had 2 bases not matched to a gene; V was cut back by 0 bases and J by 5 bases. This TCR came from a man in his sixties with active or convalescent COVID-19. Sequenced material: peripheral blood. The chain employs TRBV5-1 and TRBJ2-5; 12 nucleotides agree with TRBD2. CDR3 amino acids: CASSLVTSGGETQYF. The CDR3 bases are TGCGCCAGCAGCTTGGTTACTAGCGGGGGGGAGACCCAGTACTTC.